This T cell receptor (beta chain) was observed in a study of T cell responses to AZD1222 COVID-19 vaccine. Findings and limits, study-wide: Seropositive AZD1222 recipients at baseline numbered only five to seven.

The table lists this clone with a few counts. Its antigen is unidentified. Germline-derived CDR1 and CDR2 are LNHDA and SQIVND (reference sequence). The CDR3 loop spans 15 amino acids. V was shortened by 3 bases and J by 6 bases, with 15 bases between the two germline ends. Sequencing was performed with immunoSEQ multiplex PCR; in TCRdb, only in-frame clones are kept and a portion is missing. The sample yields roughly 60,000 clones, 65% to 90% seen once. This sample comprised peripheral blood, obtained on day 0 of AZD1222 vaccination. This chain connects TRBV19 to TRBJ1-5; the D gene is possibly TRBD1 (5 bases). This receptor was obtained from an adult in good health. The CDR3 sequence: CASSIGARGGQPQHF. In DNA form, the CDR3 reads TGTGCCAGTAGTATTGGAGCGAGGGGTGGTCAGCCCCAGCATTTT.